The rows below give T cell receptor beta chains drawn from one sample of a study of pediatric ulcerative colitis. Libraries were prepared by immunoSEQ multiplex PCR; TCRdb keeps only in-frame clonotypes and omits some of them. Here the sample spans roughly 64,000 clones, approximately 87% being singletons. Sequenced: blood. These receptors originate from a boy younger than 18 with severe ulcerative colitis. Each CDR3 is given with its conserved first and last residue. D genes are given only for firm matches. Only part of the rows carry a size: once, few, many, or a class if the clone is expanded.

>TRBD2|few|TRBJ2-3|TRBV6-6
CASKAGVDTQYF
TGTGCCAGCAAAGCGGGAGTGGATACGCAGTATTTT
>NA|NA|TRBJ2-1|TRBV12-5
CASGFWINEQFF
TGTGCTAGTGGTTTTTGGATCAATGAGCAGTTCTTC
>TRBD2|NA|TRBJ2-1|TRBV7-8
CASSWDPTSGSVGEQFF
TGTGCCAGCAGCTGGGACCCGACTAGCGGGAGTGTTGGTGAGCAGTTCTTC
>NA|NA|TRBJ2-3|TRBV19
CASSRTEYPTDTQYF
TGTGCCAGTAGTCGGACGGAATATCCCACAGATACGCAGTATTTT
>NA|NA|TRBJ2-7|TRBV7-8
CASSLGTVSYEQYF
TGTGCCAGCAGCTTAGGGACAGTCTCCTACGAGCAGTACTTC
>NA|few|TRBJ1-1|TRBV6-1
CASSEQQNTEAFF
TGTGCCAGCAGTGAACAACAGAACACTGAAGCTTTCTTT
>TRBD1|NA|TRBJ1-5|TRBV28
CASSIAGTGAHNQPQHF
TGTGCCAGCAGTATAGCGGGGACAGGGGCTCATAATCAGCCCCAGCATTTT
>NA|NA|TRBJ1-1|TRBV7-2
CASSLSPGTEAFF
TGTGCCAGCAGCTTATCCCCGGGGACTGAAGCTTTCTTT
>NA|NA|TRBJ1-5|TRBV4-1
CASSPTSGSNQPQHF
TGCGCCAGCAGCCCGACATCGGGGAGCAATCAGCCCCAGCATTTT
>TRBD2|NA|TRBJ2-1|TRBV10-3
CAISEGTTNEQFF
TGTGCCATCAGTGAAGGGACTACCAATGAGCAGTTCTTC
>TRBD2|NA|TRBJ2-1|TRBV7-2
CASSLVSGSSYNEQFF
TGTGCCAGCAGCTTAGTTAGCGGGAGCTCCTACAATGAGCAGTTCTTC
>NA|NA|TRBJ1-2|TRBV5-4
CASSLRGGGNYGYTF
TGTGCCAGCAGCTTGCGGGGAGGTGGGAACTATGGCTACACCTTC
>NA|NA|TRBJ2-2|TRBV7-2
CASSLGPTGNTGELFF
TGTGCCAGCAGCTTAGGCCCCACAGGGAACACCGGGGAGCTGTTTTTT
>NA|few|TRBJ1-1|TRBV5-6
CASSFFFGSAPSDTEAFF
TGTGCCAGCAGCTTTTTTTTCGGTTCTGCCCCCTCGGACACTGAAGCTTTCTTT
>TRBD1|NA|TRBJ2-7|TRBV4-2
CASSQGDREGYEQYF
TGTGCCAGCAGCCAAGGGGACAGGGAAGGCTACGAGCAGTACTTC
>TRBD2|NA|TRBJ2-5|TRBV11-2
CASSPHFPGGRGQETQYF
TGTGCCAGCAGCCCCCATTTCCCGGGCGGGAGGGGACAAGAGACCCAGTACTTC
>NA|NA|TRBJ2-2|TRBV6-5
CAASEGNTGELFF
TGTGCCGCGAGTGAGGGGAACACCGGGGAGCTGTTTTTT
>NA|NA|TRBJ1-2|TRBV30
CAWMADKTYGYTF
TGTGCCTGGATGGCGGACAAAACCTATGGCTACACCTTC
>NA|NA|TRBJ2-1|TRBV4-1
CASSQETGAWDEQFF
TGCGCCAGCAGCCAAGAGACTGGCGCCTGGGATGAGCAGTTCTTC
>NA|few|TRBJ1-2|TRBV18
CASSPPSRVGYTF
TGTGCCAGCTCACCACCGTCCCGAGTAGGCTACACCTTC
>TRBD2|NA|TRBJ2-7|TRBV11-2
CASSYGGRGISYEQYF
TGTGCCAGCAGCTACGGCGGGAGAGGCATCTCCTACGAGCAGTACTTC
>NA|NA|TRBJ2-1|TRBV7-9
CASSLGESSYNEQFF
TGTGCCAGCAGCTTGGGAGAAAGCTCCTACAATGAGCAGTTCTTC
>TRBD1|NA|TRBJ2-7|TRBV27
CASSSWTGNHEQYF
TGTGCCAGCAGTTCCTGGACAGGGAACCACGAGCAGTACTTC
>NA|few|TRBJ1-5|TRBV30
CAWGEGSKGNQPQHF
TGTGCCTGGGGGGAGGGATCGAAGGGCAATCAGCCCCAGCATTTT
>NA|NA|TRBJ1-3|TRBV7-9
CASSPSLDSLSGNTIYF
TGTGCCAGCAGCCCCTCACTGGACAGCCTCTCTGGAAACACCATATATTTT
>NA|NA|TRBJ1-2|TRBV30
CAWTIPPPMNGYTF
TGTGCCTGGACCATACCCCCCCCAATGAATGGCTACACCTTC
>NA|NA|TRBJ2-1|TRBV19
CATFRETPYNEQFF
TGTGCCACCTTTCGAGAGACCCCCTACAATGAGCAGTTCTTC
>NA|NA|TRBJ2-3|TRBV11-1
CASSLDDRDTQYF
TGTGCCAGCAGCTTAGACGACCGCGATACGCAGTATTTT
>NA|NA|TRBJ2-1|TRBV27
CASGKEFIDEQFF
TGTGCCAGCGGGAAAGAATTTATCGATGAGCAGTTCTTC
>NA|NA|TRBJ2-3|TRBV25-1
CASGEEGTTDTQYF
TGTGCCAGTGGGGAGGAGGGAACCACAGATACGCAGTATTTT
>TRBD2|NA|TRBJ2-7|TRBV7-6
CASSELAGLQEQYF
TGTGCCAGCAGCGAACTAGCGGGGCTTCAAGAGCAGTACTTC
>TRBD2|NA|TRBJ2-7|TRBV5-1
CASSSSGRLADEQYF
TGCGCCAGCAGCTCTAGCGGGAGGCTTGCGGACGAGCAGTACTTC
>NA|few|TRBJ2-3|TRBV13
CASSLERPTDTQYF
TGTGCCAGCAGCTTAGAGAGGCCCACAGATACGCAGTATTTT
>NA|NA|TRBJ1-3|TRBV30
CAWSQEWGSGNTIYF
TGTGCCTGGAGTCAGGAGTGGGGCTCTGGAAACACCATATATTTT